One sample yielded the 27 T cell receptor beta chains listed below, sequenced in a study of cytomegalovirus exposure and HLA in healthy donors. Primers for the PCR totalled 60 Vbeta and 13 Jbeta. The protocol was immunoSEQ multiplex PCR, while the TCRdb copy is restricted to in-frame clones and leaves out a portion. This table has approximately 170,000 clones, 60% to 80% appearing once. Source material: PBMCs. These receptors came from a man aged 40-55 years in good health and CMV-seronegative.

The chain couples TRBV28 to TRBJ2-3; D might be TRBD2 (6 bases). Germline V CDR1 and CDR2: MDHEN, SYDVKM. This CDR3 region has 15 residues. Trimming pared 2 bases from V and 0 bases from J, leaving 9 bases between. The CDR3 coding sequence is TGTGCCAGCAGTTTACCAGGGACTAGCACAGATACGCAGTATTTT. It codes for CASSLPGTSTDTQYF.

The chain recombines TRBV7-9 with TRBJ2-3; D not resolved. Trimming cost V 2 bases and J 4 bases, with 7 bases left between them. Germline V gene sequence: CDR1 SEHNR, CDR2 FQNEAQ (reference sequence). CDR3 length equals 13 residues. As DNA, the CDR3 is TGTGCCAGCAGCTTAATTCGTTCAGATACGCAGTATTTT. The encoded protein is CASSLIRSDTQYF.

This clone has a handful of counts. As DNA, the CDR3 is TGTGCCAGCAGCTTGGCCGGGACAGGGGCCTACGAGCAGTACTTC. It specifies CASSLAGTGAYEQYF. The genes are TRBV5-4 and TRBJ2-7; 10 positions match TRBD1. CDR3 length equals 15 residues. The V gene end was trimmed by 0 bases and the J gene end by 2 bases; junction bases not matched to a gene: 2. Germline CDR1 and CDR2: SGHNT and YYREEE (reference sequence).

The CDR3 loop is CASSLETGFIQETQYF. CDR3 bases: TGTGCCAGCAGCTTAGAGACAGGCTTTATACAAGAGACCCAGTACTTC. The rearrangement uses TRBV7-2 and TRBJ2-5; the D gene is possibly TRBD1 (6 bases). CDR1 is SGHTA and CDR2 is FQGNSA in the germline V gene. The CDR3 is 16 residues long. V gave up 1 base and J gave up 2 bases, with 14 bases separating them.

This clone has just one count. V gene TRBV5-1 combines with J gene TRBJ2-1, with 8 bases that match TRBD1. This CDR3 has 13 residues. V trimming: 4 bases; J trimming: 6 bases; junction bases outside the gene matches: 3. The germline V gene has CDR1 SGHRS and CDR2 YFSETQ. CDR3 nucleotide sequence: TGCGCCAGCAGCGGACAGGGTTCCAATGAGCAGTTCTTC. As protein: CASSGQGSNEQFF.

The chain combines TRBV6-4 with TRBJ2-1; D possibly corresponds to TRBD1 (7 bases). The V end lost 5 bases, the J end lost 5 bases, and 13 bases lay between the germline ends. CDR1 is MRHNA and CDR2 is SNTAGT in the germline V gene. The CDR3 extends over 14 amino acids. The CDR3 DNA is TGTGCCAGCAGTCAGGGGGGCGGAAACAATGAGCAGTTCTTC. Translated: CASSQGGGNNEQFF.

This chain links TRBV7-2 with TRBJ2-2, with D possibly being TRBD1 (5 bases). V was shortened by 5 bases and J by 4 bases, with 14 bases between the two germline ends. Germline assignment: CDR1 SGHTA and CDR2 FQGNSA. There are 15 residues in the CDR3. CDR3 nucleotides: TGTGCCAGCAGCCTAGAAGGGGATTTCACCGGGGAGCTGTTTTTT. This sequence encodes CASSLEGDFTGELFF.

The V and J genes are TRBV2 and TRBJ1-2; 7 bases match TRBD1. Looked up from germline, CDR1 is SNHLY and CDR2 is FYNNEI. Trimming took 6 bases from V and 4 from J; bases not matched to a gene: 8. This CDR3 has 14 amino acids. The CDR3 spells CASRQAGTAYGYTF. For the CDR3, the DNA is TGTGCCAGCAGACAAGCCGGGACAGCCTATGGCTACACCTTC. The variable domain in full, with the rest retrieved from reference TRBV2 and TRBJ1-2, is EPEVTQTPSHQVTQMGQEVILRCVPISNHLYFYWYRQILGQKVEFLVSFYNNEISEKSEIFDDQFSVERPDGSNFTLKIRSTKLEDSAMYFCASRQAGTAYGYTFGSGTRLTVV.

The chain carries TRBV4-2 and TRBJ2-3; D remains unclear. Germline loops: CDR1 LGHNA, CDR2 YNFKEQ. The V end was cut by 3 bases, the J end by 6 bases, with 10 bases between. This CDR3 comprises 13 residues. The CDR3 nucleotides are TGTGCCAGCAGCCAGCAGACTCTTGATACGCAGTATTTT. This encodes CASSQQTLDTQYF.

For the CDR3, the DNA is TGTGCCAGCAGCACTCGAGGCCTAGCGGGCACCGGGGAGCTGTTTTTT. Its protein is CASSTRGLAGTGELFF. The V and J genes are TRBV9 and TRBJ2-2; TRBD2 matches 8 bases. The CDR3 contains 16 residues. In germline, CDR1 is SGDLS, CDR2 YYNGEE. V shed 4 bases, J shed 4 bases, and the junction held 9 bases outside the gene matches.

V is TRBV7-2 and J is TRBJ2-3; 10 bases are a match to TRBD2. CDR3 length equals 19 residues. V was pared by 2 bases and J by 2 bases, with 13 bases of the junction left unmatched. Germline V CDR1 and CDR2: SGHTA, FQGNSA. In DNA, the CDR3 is TGTGCCAGCAGCTTACGGCTCCTAGCGGGGGACACAGTCACAGATACGCAGTATTTT. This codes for CASSLRLLAGDTVTDTQYF.

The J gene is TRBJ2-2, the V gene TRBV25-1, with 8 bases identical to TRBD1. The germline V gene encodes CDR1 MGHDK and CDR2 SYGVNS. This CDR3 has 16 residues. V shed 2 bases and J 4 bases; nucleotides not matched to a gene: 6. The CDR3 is CASSEPTGASTGELFF. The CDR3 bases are TGTGCCAGCAGTGAACCGACAGGGGCGTCCACCGGGGAGCTGTTTTTT.

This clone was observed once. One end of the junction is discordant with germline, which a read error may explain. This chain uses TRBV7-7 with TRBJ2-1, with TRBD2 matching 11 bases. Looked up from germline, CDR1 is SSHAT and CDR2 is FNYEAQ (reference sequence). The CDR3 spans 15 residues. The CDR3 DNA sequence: TGTGCTAGCAGCTCGGGACTAGCGGCCTACAATGAGCAGTTCTTC. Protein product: CASSSGLAAYNEQFF. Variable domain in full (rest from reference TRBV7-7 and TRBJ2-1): GAGVSQSPRYKVTKRGQDVTLRCDPISSHATLYWYQQALGQGPEFLTYFNYEAQPDKSGLPSDRFSAERPEGSISTLTIQRTEQRDSAMYRCASSSGLAAYNEQFFGPGTRLTVL.

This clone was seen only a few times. CDR3 in amino acids: CASSSSGTGNEQFF. In nucleotides, the CDR3 is TGCGCCAGCAGCTCCTCCGGGACAGGGAATGAGCAGTTCTTC. The chain recombines TRBV5-1 with TRBJ2-1; 9 bases line up with TRBD1. The J segment lost 7 bases and the V segment lost 3 bases, leaving 5 bases of the junction unmatched. This CDR3 has 14 amino acids. The germline CDR1 and CDR2 sequences are SGHRS and YFSETQ.

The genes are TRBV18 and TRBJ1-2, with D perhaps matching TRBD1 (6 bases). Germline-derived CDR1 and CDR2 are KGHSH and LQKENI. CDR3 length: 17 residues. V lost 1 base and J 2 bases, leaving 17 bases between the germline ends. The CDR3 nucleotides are TGTGCCAGCTCACCACAAATTAACACAGGGATAAACTATGGCTACACCTTC. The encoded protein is CASSPQINTGINYGYTF.

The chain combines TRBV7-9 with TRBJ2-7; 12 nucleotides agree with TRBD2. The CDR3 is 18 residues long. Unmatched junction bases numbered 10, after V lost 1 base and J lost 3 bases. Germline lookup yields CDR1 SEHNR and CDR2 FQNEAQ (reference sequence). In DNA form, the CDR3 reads TGTGCCAGCAGCTTAGATGGCCTTGGACTAGCGGGGTTCTACGAGCAGTACTTC. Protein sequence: CASSLDGLGLAGFYEQYF.

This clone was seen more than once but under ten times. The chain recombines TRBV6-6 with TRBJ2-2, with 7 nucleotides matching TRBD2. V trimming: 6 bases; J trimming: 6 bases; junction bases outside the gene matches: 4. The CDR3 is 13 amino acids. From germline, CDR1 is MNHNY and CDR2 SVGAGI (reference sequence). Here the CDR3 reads CASSRGGSGELFF. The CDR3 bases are TGTGCCAGCAGCCGCGGGGGATCCGGGGAGCTGTTTTTT.

The CDR3 spells CASSSDPNREEKLFF. In DNA form, the CDR3 reads TGTGCCAGCAGCTCCGACCCAAACAGGGAGGAAAAACTGTTTTTT. V gene TRBV6-5 combines with J gene TRBJ1-4; tentatively, D is TRBD1 (6 bases). This CDR3 is 15 amino acids long. Per germline, CDR1 MNHEY and CDR2 SVGAGI. V lost 6 bases, J lost 8 bases, and 19 bases lay in between.

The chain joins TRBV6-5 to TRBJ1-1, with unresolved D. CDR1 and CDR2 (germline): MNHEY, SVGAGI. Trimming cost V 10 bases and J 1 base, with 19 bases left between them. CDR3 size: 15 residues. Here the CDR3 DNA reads TGTGCCACCCGCATCCCCTACGGAGAGAACACTGAAGCTTTCTTT. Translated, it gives CATRIPYGENTEAFF.

The DNA of the CDR3 is TGTGCCAGCAGCGACCGGACAGGGGGCGTATATGGCTACACCTTC. Translating it yields CASSDRTGGVYGYTF. The chain carries TRBV5-5 and TRBJ1-2, with 11 bases lining up with TRBD1. The CDR3 totals 15 residues. CDR1 is SGHKS and CDR2 is YYEKEE in the germline V gene (reference sequence). The V gene end was trimmed by 4 bases and the J gene end by 5 bases; junction bases not matched to a gene: 7.

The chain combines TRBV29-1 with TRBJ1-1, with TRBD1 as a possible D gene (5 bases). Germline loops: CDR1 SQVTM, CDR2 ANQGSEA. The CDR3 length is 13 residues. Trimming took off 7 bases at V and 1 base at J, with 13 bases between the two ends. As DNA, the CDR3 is TGCAGCGCGTTGCCCGGGGGGAACACTGAAGCTTTCTTT. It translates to CSALPGGNTEAFF.

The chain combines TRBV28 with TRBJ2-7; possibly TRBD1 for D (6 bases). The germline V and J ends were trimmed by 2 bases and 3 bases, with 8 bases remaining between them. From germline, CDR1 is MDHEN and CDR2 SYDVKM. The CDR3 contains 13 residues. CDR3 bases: TGTGCCAGCAGTTTAGACAGGATCTACGAGCAGTACTTC. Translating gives CASSLDRIYEQYF.

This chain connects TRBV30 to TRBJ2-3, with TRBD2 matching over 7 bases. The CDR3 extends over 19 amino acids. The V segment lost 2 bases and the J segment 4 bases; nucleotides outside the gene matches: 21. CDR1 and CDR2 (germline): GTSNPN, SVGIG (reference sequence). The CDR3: CAWSRTLRTAWGGADTQYF. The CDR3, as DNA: TGTGCCTGGAGTCGTACCTTACGGACGGCTTGGGGGGGTGCAGATACGCAGTATTTT.

The CDR3 DNA reads TGTGCCAGCAGGGAGGTCTATAATTCACCCCTCCACTTT. Translating it yields CASREVYNSPLHF. The chain recombines TRBV6-1 with TRBJ1-6; D gene unclear. This CDR3 has 13 residues. The V end lost 6 bases, the J end lost 3 bases, and 6 bases lay between the germline ends. Germline CDR1 reads MNHNS; CDR2 reads SASEGT.

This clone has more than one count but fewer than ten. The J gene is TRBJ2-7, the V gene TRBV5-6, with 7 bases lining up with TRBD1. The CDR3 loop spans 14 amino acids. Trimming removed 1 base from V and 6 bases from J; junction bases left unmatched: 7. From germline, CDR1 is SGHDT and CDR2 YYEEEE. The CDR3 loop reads CASSLPQGSGEQYF. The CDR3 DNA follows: TGTGCCAGCAGCTTGCCACAGGGGTCCGGCGAGCAGTACTTC.

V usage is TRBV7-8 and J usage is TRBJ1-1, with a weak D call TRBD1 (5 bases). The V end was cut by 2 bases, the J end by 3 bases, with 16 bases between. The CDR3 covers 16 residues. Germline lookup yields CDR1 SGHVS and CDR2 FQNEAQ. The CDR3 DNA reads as TGTGCCAGCAGCTTAAATCGGGCAGGGCCCTACACTGAAGCTTTCTTT. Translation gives CASSLNRAGPYTEAFF.

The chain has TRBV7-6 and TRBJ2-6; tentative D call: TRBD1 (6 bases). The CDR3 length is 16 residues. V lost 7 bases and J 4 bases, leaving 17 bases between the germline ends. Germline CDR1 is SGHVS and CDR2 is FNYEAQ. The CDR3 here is CASTKMGADGANVLTF. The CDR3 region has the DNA TGTGCCAGCACAAAGATGGGGGCGGACGGGGCCAACGTCCTGACTTTC.